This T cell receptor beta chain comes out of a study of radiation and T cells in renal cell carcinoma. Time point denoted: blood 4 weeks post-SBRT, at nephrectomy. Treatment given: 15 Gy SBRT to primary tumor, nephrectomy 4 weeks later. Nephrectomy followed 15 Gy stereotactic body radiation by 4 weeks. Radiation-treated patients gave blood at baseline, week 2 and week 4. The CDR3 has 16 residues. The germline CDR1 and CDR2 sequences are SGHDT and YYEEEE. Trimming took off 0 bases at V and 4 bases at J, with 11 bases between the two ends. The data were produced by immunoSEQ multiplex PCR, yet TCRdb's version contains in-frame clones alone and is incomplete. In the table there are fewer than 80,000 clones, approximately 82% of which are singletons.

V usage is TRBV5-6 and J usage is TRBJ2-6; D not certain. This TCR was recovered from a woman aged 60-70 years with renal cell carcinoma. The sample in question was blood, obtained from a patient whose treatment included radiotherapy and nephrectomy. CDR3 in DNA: TGTGCCAGCAGCTTGGCGACGGGCTGGGGGGCCAACGTCCTGACTTTC. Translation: CASSLATGWGANVLTF.